A selection of T cell receptor beta chains follows, all from one sample in a study of T cell responses to AZD1222 COVID-19 vaccine. The method was immunoSEQ multiplex PCR; TCRdb's version includes in-frame clones alone and lacks a portion of them. The sample holds roughly 180,000 clones, around 90% seen once. The sequences come from peripheral blood, collected 28 days after the second AZD1222 dose. These receptors were obtained from an adult who received the AZD1222 COVID-19 vaccine. Each CDR3 is given with its conserved first and last residue. D genes are given only for firm matches. Expanded clones are given a class, and other clones once, few, many or no size at all.

D gene	clone size	CDR3 length	V gene	J gene	CDR3 protein	CDR3 DNA
-	-	13	TRBV19	TRBJ2-6	CASDPRGANVLTF	TGTGCCAGTGACCCAAGAGGGGCCAACGTCCTGACTTTC
-	-	14	TRBV28	TRBJ2-7	CASSIPGHTYEQYF	TGTGCCAGCAGTATACCGGGACACACCTACGAGCAGTACTTC
TRBD1	-	15	TRBV18	TRBJ1-1	CASSPRDRANTEAFF	TGTGCCAGCTCACCCAGGGACAGGGCCAACACTGAAGCTTTCTTT
-	-	16	TRBV28	TRBJ1-6	CASSLTLTLDNSPLHF	TGTGCCAGCAGTTTAACACTTACCCTCGATAATTCACCCCTCCACTTT
-	-	15	TRBV6-5	TRBJ2-7	CASSYSRSSSYEQYF	TGTGCCAGCAGTTACAGCAGGTCTTCATCCTACGAGCAGTACTTC
TRBD1	-	16	TRBV5-6	TRBJ1-1	CASSPPQGAGNTEAFF	TGTGCCAGCAGCCCACCACAGGGGGCTGGGAACACTGAAGCTTTCTTT
TRBD1	-	17	TRBV7-8	TRBJ1-1	CASSFRKGASMNTEAFF	TGTGCCAGCAGCTTTCGAAAGGGGGCATCTATGAACACTGAAGCTTTCTTT
-	-	12	TRBV29-1	TRBJ2-5	CSASELGETQYF	TGCAGCGCCTCCGAATTGGGGGAGACCCAGTACTTC
-	-	14	TRBV19	TRBJ2-7	CASSIRDTIYEQYF	TGTGCCAGTAGTATCAGGGACACAATCTACGAGCAGTACTTC
TRBD2	-	17	TRBV27	TRBJ2-7	CASSPFGTSGRAYEQYF	TGTGCCAGCAGTCCTTTTGGGACTAGCGGGCGGGCCTACGAGCAGTACTTC
-	-	15	TRBV6-2/TRBV6-3	TRBJ1-6	CASSYSTGRYSPLHF	TGTGCCAGCAGTTACTCTACAGGGAGGTATTCACCCCTCCACTTT
-	-	14	TRBV2	TRBJ1-5	CASRARQANQPQHF	TGTGCCAGCAGAGCCCGACAGGCTAATCAGCCCCAGCATTTT
TRBD2	-	15	TRBV5-8	TRBJ2-1	CASRNSGRASNEQFF	TGTGCCAGCAGAAATAGCGGGAGGGCTTCCAATGAGCAGTTCTTC
-	-	11	TRBV2	TRBJ1-6	CASRNNSPLHF	TGTGCCAGCAGGAATAATTCACCCCTCCACTTT
TRBD2	-	14	TRBV14	TRBJ2-7	CASSVAGGLGEQYF	TGTGCCAGCAGTGTCGCGGGAGGGCTTGGCGAGCAGTACTTC
-	-	14	TRBV19	TRBJ1-6	CASNAPPASAALHF	TGTGCCAGCAATGCCCCACCGGCATCGGCGGCCCTCCACTTT
-	-	14	TRBV6-4	TRBJ1-1	CASRRTGENTEAFF	TGTGCCAGCAGGAGGACGGGGGAGAACACTGAAGCTTTCTTT
TRBD2	-	15	TRBV6-5	TRBJ2-7	CASSPRIAGLYEQYF	TGTGCCAGCAGTCCGCGAATAGCGGGTCTCTACGAGCAGTACTTC
-	-	14	TRBV7-3	TRBJ2-2	CASSLEKNTGELFF	TGTGCCAGCAGCTTGGAGAAGAACACCGGGGAGCTGTTTTTT
TRBD1	-	16	TRBV5-6	TRBJ2-3	CASSLGTGSSTDTQYF	TGTGCCAGCAGCTTGGGGACAGGGTCCAGCACAGATACGCAGTATTTT
TRBD2	-	15	TRBV10-1	TRBJ2-7	CASSESLAGGYEQYF	TGCGCCAGCAGTGAGTCCCTAGCGGGGGGCTACGAGCAGTACTTC
-	few	16	TRBV28	TRBJ1-3	CASSLSTVGSGNTIYF	TGTGCCAGCAGTTTATCGACGGTTGGCTCTGGAAACACCATATATTTT
TRBD2	-	16	TRBV28	TRBJ2-5	CASTLGTSGTQETQYF	TGTGCCAGCACCCTCGGGACTAGCGGAACCCAAGAGACCCAGTACTTC
-	-	19	TRBV4-3	TRBJ2-6	CASSQDPVAGAQGANVLTF	TGCGCCAGCAGCCAAGACCCGGTGGCGGGGGCGCAGGGGGCCAACGTCCTGACTTTC
-	-	15	TRBV6-5	TRBJ1-4	CASSYSSGAGEKLFF	TGTGCCAGCAGTTACTCGTCGGGGGCTGGTGAAAAACTGTTTTTT
-	-	11	TRBV25-1	TRBJ1-2	CAKWRFYGYTF	TGTGCCAAATGGCGATTCTATGGCTACACCTTC
TRBD1	-	15	TRBV6-5	TRBJ1-3	CASSIGTGRGNTIYF	TGTGCCAGCAGTATAGGGACAGGGAGAGGAAACACCATATATTTT
-	-	14	TRBV5-4	TRBJ2-7	CASSLGQGSYEQYF	TGTGCCAGCAGCTTGGGCCAAGGCTCCTACGAGCAGTACTTC
-	-	15	TRBV15	TRBJ1-4	CATSRVGQLNEKLFF	TGTGCCACCAGCAGAGTCGGGCAGTTGAATGAAAAACTGTTTTTT
-	-	12	TRBV9	TRBJ2-5	CASSVAGETQYF	TGTGCCAGCAGCGTAGCTGGAGAGACCCAGTACTTC
-	-	14	TRBV6-5	TRBJ1-1	CASSYRASNTEAFF	TGTGCCAGCAGTTACAGGGCATCAAACACTGAAGCTTTCTTT
-	-	16	TRBV5-5	TRBJ1-2	CASSYIAGAGRDGYTF	TGTGCCAGCAGCTACATTGCCGGCGCGGGGCGCGATGGCTACACCTTC
-	-	14	TRBV7-9	TRBJ1-5	CASSSGGGYQPQHF	TGTGCCAGCAGCTCCGGGGGGGGGTATCAGCCCCAGCATTTT
TRBD1	-	18	TRBV24-1	TRBJ1-1	CATSPRGTVLRMNTEAFF	TGTGCCACCTCCCCCCGAGGGACAGTATTAAGAATGAACACTGAAGCTTTCTTT
TRBD1	once	14	TRBV3-1/TRBV3-2	TRBJ1-2	CASSTLQGGYGYTF	TGTGCCAGCAGCACGCTACAGGGGGGCTATGGCTACACCTTC
-	once	15	TRBV11-2	TRBJ1-1	CASSPRGGWDNEAFF	TGTGCCAGCAGCCCCCGGGGGGGTTGGGACAATGAAGCTTTCTTT
TRBD2	-	12	TRBV10-3	TRBJ2-5	CATGTNQETQYF	TGTGCCACCGGGACTAACCAAGAGACCCAGTACTTC
-	-	14	TRBV3-1/TRBV3-2	TRBJ2-6	CASSHDAGANVLTF	TGTGCCAGCAGTCACGATGCTGGGGCCAACGTCCTGACTTTC
-	-	13	TRBV2	TRBJ2-7	CASSEDIRNEQYF	TGTGCCAGCAGTGAGGACATCAGGAACGAGCAGTACTTC
-	-	14	TRBV2	TRBJ1-3	CASSEWDTRNTIYF	TGTGCCAGCAGTGAGTGGGACACTCGAAACACCATATATTTT
TRBD1	once	16	TRBV5-4	TRBJ1-5	CASSLRTGTGNQPQHF	TGTGCCAGCAGCCTACGGACCGGGACAGGGAATCAGCCCCAGCATTTT
TRBD1	-	15	TRBV7-2	TRBJ2-7	CASSQIGGTGFEQYF	TGTGCCAGCAGCCAGATTGGAGGGACAGGGTTCGAGCAGTACTTC
-	-	16	TRBV18	TRBJ1-2	CASSPQDGGITNGYTF	TGTGCCAGCTCACCACAGGATGGGGGAATAACTAATGGCTACACCTTC
TRBD1	few	16	TRBV5-1	TRBJ2-1	CASSLGTWGQGNEQFF	TGCGCCAGCAGCTTGGGAACGTGGGGACAGGGAAATGAGCAGTTCTTC
-	-	12	TRBV14	TRBJ1-1	CASSQGDRRAFF	TGTGCCAGCAGCCAAGGCGACAGGAGGGCTTTCTTT
-	-	14	TRBV7-2	TRBJ1-1	CASSLLPTNTEAFF	TGTGCCAGCAGCTTATTACCCACGAACACTGAAGCTTTCTTT
-	-	17	TRBV7-2	TRBJ2-6	CASSPRGGPSGANVLTF	TGTGCCAGCAGCCCCCGAGGAGGACCCTCTGGGGCCAACGTCCTGACTTTC
TRBD1	-	15	TRBV6-6	TRBJ1-5	CASRPRTGGIQPQHF	TGTGCCAGCAGGCCCAGGACAGGGGGAATTCAGCCCCAGCATTTT
-	-	14	TRBV10-3	TRBJ1-6	CAISVSRDNSPLHF	TGTGCCATCAGTGTCTCCCGAGATAATTCACCCCTCCACTTT
-	-	15	TRBV29-1	TRBJ2-3	CSVEVGRGRTDTQYF	TGCAGCGTTGAAGTGGGTCGGGGCCGCACAGATACGCAGTATTTT
TRBD1	-	14	TRBV29-1	TRBJ1-1	CSVELGTGNTEAFF	TGCAGCGTTGAATTAGGGACAGGGAACACTGAAGCTTTCTTT
-	-	11	TRBV27	TRBJ2-7	CASDQPYEQYF	TGTGCCAGCGACCAGCCCTACGAGCAGTACTTC
-	-	14	TRBV21-1	TRBJ2-2	CASSDPTNTGELFF	TGTGCCAGCAGCGACCCAACGAACACCGGGGAGCTGTTTTTT
-	-	16	TRBV4-2	TRBJ1-5	CASSQDGGAENQPQHF	TGTGCCAGCAGCCAAGATGGAGGGGCGGAGAATCAGCCCCAGCATTTT